Below, 25 T cell receptor beta chains from the same sample are listed, as sequenced in a study of blood T cell repertoires in COVID-19. Profiled with immunoSEQ multiplex PCR; TCRdb holds only in-frame clones, not every one. The repertoire holds 150,000 to 200,000 clones, with approximately 80% as singletons. The sequenced sample was PBMCs or T cells enriched from blood (not recorded which). These receptors came from a woman aged 60 to 75 who had recovered from COVID-19.

This chain joins TRBV5-1 and TRBJ1-1; D possibly corresponds to TRBD1 (5 bases). The CDR3 totals 15 residues. Germline V CDR1 and CDR2: SGHRS, YFSETQ. V was clipped by 4 bases and J by 3 bases, with 16 bases between them. Here the CDR3 DNA reads TGCGCCAGCAGCAAACGGAGACCCAGGGACACTGAAGCTTTCTTT. Translated, it gives CASSKRRPRDTEAFF.

The rearrangement links TRBV7-3 to TRBJ2-6, with TRBD1 matching 7 bases. Germline V gene sequence: CDR1 SGHTA, CDR2 FQGTGA. V gave up 5 bases and J gave up 0 bases; unmatched junction bases: 4. The CDR3 is 16 amino acids. Written as DNA, the CDR3 is TGTGCCAGCAGCCCCGGGACAGTCTCTGGGGCCAACGTCCTGACTTTC. Its translation is CASSPGTVSGANVLTF.

This clone was counted a single time. The V call is TRBV6-1, the J call TRBJ2-7; perhaps TRBD1 as D (6 bases). There are 14 residues in the CDR3. Germline lookup yields CDR1 MNHNS and CDR2 SASEGT. Trimming removed 2 bases from V and 0 bases from J, with 8 bases in between. The CDR3 spells CASSEQGYSYEQYF. The CDR3 DNA reads as TGTGCCAGCAGTGAACAGGGGTACTCCTACGAGCAGTACTTC.

The chain recombines TRBV7-6 with TRBJ2-3; TRBD1 matches at 7 bases. Germline loops: CDR1 SGHVS, CDR2 FNYEAQ. V shed 3 bases and J 1 base; nucleotides not matched to a gene: 4. The CDR3 length is 15 residues. This CDR3 reads CASSLNRGRTDTQYF. The CDR3 DNA reads as TGTGCCAGCAGCTTGAACAGGGGTCGCACAGATACGCAGTATTTT.

J is TRBJ1-1 and V is TRBV6-5, with TRBD1 identical over 8 bases. Trimming at V came to 7 bases and at J to 2 bases, leaving 6 bases not matched to a gene. This CDR3 is 14 amino acids long. Germline V gene data show CDR1 as MNHEY and CDR2 as SVGAGI. CDR3 bases: TGTGCCAGCACTAAAACAGGGGGTAACACTGAAGCTTTCTTT. This codes for CASTKTGGNTEAFF.

There are a few counts of this clone. The chain carries TRBV30 and TRBJ2-1; TRBD2 matches 8 bases. V lost 5 bases and J lost 10; bases outside the gene matches: 13. CDR1 and CDR2 from the germline V gene are GTSNPN and SVGIG (reference sequence). The CDR3 has 14 amino acids. CDR3 DNA: TGTGCCTGGGAACCAAGCGGGAGCTTGGGCGAGCAGTTCTTC. Translating it yields CAWEPSGSLGEQFF. Full variable domain (remainder filled in from reference TRBV30 and TRBJ2-1): SQTIHQWPATLVQPVGSPLSLECTVEGTSNPNLYWYRQAAGRGLQLLFYSVGIGQISSEVPQNLSASRPQDRQFILSSKKLLLSDSGFYLCAWEPSGSLGEQFFGPGTRLTVL.

The rearrangement uses TRBV10-3 and TRBJ1-3; possibly TRBD1 for D (6 bases). Germline V lookup: CDR1 ENHRY, CDR2 SYGVKD. The CDR3 spans 14 residues. V dropped 6 bases and J dropped 8 bases, with 17 bases sitting between them. CDR3 protein: CAIRDPGRGDTIYF. The CDR3 DNA is TGTGCCATCAGAGATCCAGGCAGGGGTGACACCATATATTTT.

Only one count was recorded for this clone. The genes are TRBV18 and TRBJ2-3; 11 bases map to TRBD2. This CDR3 has 16 amino acids. CDR1 KGHSH and CDR2 LQKENI come from the germline V gene. With 1 base clipped from V and 5 bases from J, the junction kept 5 bases outside the gene matches. In DNA, the CDR3 is TGTGCCAGCTCACCACTAGCGGGGGGGCCCCAAGATACGCAGTATTTT. Translation gives CASSPLAGGPQDTQYF.

The gene calls are TRBV6-5 and TRBJ1-5; 7 bases fit TRBD1. Germline CDR1 MNHEY, CDR2 SVGAGI. The CDR3 totals 15 residues. V dropped 0 bases and J dropped 5; count of bases not matched to a gene: 4. The DNA of the CDR3 is TGTGCCAGCAGTTACTCCTGGGGACAGCATCAGCCCCAGCATTTT. Protein: CASSYSWGQHQPQHF.

This clone has just a few counts. The rearrangement links TRBV6-4 to TRBJ1-1; D uncertain. Trimming pared 4 bases from V and 4 bases from J, leaving 10 bases between. Germline loops: CDR1 MRHNA, CDR2 SNTAGT. There are 13 residues in the CDR3. CDR3 DNA sequence: TGTGCCAGCAGTGCCGAGGGAGGCACTGAAGCTTTCTTT. Translated: CASSAEGGTEAFF.

The chain is built from TRBV28 and TRBJ1-5; weak D call: TRBD1 (5 bases). Germline V gene lookup returns CDR1 MDHEN and CDR2 SYDVKM. The CDR3 has 14 residues. Trimming left V 6 bases short and J 2 bases short, with 11 bases between. CDR3 amino acids: CASSPTVRNQPQHF. For the CDR3, the DNA is TGTGCCAGCAGCCCGACAGTCCGCAATCAGCCCCAGCATTTT.

The chain combines TRBV19 with TRBJ2-1, with a possible D match to TRBD2 (6 bases). This CDR3 comprises 17 residues. The germline V gene has CDR1 LNHDA and CDR2 SQIVND (reference sequence). Trimming removed 3 bases from V and 5 bases from J, with 20 bases in between. CDR3 DNA sequence: TGTGCCAGTAGTATCGGTCTGGGGGGAACCCGAAACAATGAGCAGTTCTTC. Translated: CASSIGLGGTRNNEQFF. The full variable domain, rest sourced from reference TRBV19 and TRBJ2-1, is DGGITQSPKYLFRKEGQNVTLSCEQNLNHDAMYWYRQDPGQGLRLIYYSQIVNDFQKGDIAEGYSVSREKKESFPLTVTSAQKNPTAFYLCASSIGLGGTRNNEQFFGPGTRLTVL.

This clone showed up just a few times. This chain joins TRBV7-2 and TRBJ2-2; D not certain. CDR3 size: 14 residues. The V and J ends lost 5 bases and 5 bases respectively, with 12 bases between them. Germline V lookup: CDR1 SGHTA, CDR2 FQGNSA. As DNA, the CDR3 is TGTGCCAGCAGCGACCGTTTCGGGACCGGGGAGCTGTTTTTT. Its protein product is CASSDRFGTGELFF.

The rearrangement joins TRBV5-5 to TRBJ1-6; no firm D call. Trimming took off 3 bases at V and 0 bases at J, with 10 bases between the two ends. Germline V gene sequence: CDR1 SGHKS, CDR2 YYEKEE (reference sequence). CDR3 length: 16 amino acids. The CDR3 loop reads CASSSVVSSYNSPLHF. CDR3 in DNA: TGTGCCAGCAGCTCCGTGGTGAGCTCCTATAATTCACCCCTCCACTTT. Complete variable domain (other parts from reference TRBV5-5 and TRBJ1-6): DAGVTQSPTHLIKTRGQQVTLRCSPISGHKSVSWYQQVLGQGPQFIFQYYEKEERGRGNFPDRFSARQFPNYSSELNVNALLLGDSALYLCASSSVVSSYNSPLHFGNGTRLTVT.

The chain carries TRBV6-1 and TRBJ1-2; no firm D call. V was pared by 1 base and J by 4 bases, with 4 bases between. In germline, CDR1 is MNHNS, CDR2 SASEGT. This CDR3 spans 12 amino acids. The CDR3 bases are TGTGCCAGCAGTGAAGGTAGCTATGGCTACACCTTC. Translated, it gives CASSEGSYGYTF.

This chain connects TRBV29-1 to TRBJ2-4; possible D gene TRBD1, 5 bases. This CDR3 has 11 amino acids. Germline CDR1 SQVTM, CDR2 ANQGSEA. V was trimmed by 5 bases and J by 11 bases, leaving 13 bases between them. This CDR3 reads CSVRWQGVQYF. DNA for the CDR3: TGCAGCGTTCGGTGGCAGGGCGTTCAGTACTTC.

The chain is built from TRBV9 and TRBJ1-3; D is perhaps TRBD1 (5 bases). V lost 0 bases and J lost 0, with 7 bases in between. The CDR3 is 15 residues long. Per the germline V gene, CDR1 is SGDLS and CDR2 is YYNGEE. The CDR3 region has the DNA TGTGCCAGCAGCGTAGAGGGGTTCTCTGGAAACACCATATATTTT. Translated: CASSVEGFSGNTIYF.

The chain uses TRBV30 and TRBJ2-7; 8 bases map to TRBD2. CDR1 is GTSNPN and CDR2 is SVGIG in the germline V gene (reference sequence). The junction had 6 bases not matched to a gene; V was cut back by 8 bases and J by 6 bases. This CDR3 contains 11 residues. CDR3 coding DNA: TGTGCCACCTTTCGGGGGGGCGAGCAGTACTTC. Protein product: CATFRGGEQYF.

The V call is TRBV6-5, the J call TRBJ2-7; 9 nucleotides match TRBD1. Unmatched junction bases numbered 6, after V lost 4 bases and J lost 5 bases. The CDR3 loop spans 14 amino acids. CDR1 is MNHEY, CDR2 SVGAGI, per germline. Here the CDR3 reads CASSWDRASDEQYF. CDR3 coding DNA: TGTGCCAGCAGTTGGGACAGGGCTAGCGACGAGCAGTACTTC.

The genes are TRBV28 and TRBJ2-3; the match to TRBD1 covers 8 bases. Per the germline V gene, CDR1 is MDHEN and CDR2 is SYDVKM. The CDR3 totals 15 residues. V gave up 7 bases and J gave up 0 bases; unmatched junction bases: 6. The CDR3 reads CASTPGTGSTDTQYF. CDR3 in DNA: TGTGCCAGCACTCCCGGGACAGGAAGCACAGATACGCAGTATTTT.

V is TRBV3-1 (or the pseudogene TRBV3-2) and J is TRBJ2-7, with D hard to call. CDR1 is LGHDT and CDR2 is YNNKEL in the germline V gene (reference sequence). V lost 4 bases and J lost 1, with 8 bases in between. The CDR3 covers 13 residues. This CDR3 is CASSRGTSYEQYF. As DNA, the CDR3 is TGTGCCAGCAGCCGCGGTACGTCCTACGAGCAGTACTTC.

The chain couples TRBV6-5 to TRBJ1-1; D remains ambiguous. CDR3 size: 13 residues. Germline V gives CDR1 MNHEY, CDR2 SVGAGI. The germline V and J ends were trimmed by 0 bases and 8 bases, with 10 bases remaining between them. CDR3 DNA: TGTGCCAGCAGTTACTCTGGCGGGAACGAAGCTTTCTTT. Protein product: CASSYSGGNEAFF.

The rearrangement joins TRBV28 to TRBJ2-2; D is unresolved. V lost 5 bases and J lost 5, with 6 bases in between. The CDR3 loop spans 12 amino acids. Per the germline V gene, CDR1 is MDHEN and CDR2 is SYDVKM. CDR3 bases: TGTGCCAGCAGTCCCTTAACCGGGGAGCTGTTTTTT. This sequence encodes CASSPLTGELFF.

In nucleotides, the CDR3 is TGTGCCTGGAGTGTCAGTCACTCCTATAATTCACCCCTCCACTTT. As protein: CAWSVSHSYNSPLHF. The rearrangement links TRBV30 to TRBJ1-6, with unresolved D. This CDR3 region has 15 residues. Germline assignment: CDR1 GTSNPN and CDR2 SVGIG (reference sequence). V dropped 0 bases and J dropped 0 bases, with 6 bases sitting between them.

The J gene is TRBJ1-2, the V gene TRBV28; D ambiguous. The germline V gene encodes CDR1 MDHEN and CDR2 SYDVKM. V lost 5 bases to trimming and J lost 5 bases, with 9 bases between them. The CDR3 totals 12 residues. CDR3 sequence reads: CASSAIEYGYTF. The CDR3 bases are TGTGCCAGCAGTGCCATTGAGTATGGCTACACCTTC.